This T cell receptor beta chain came from a study of T cells after yellow fever vaccination. As for the study in general: Where fractions had low cell numbers, libraries were prepared from them with the SMART-Seq v4 Ultra Low Input RNA kit.

The length of the CDR3 is 15 residues. Trimming stripped 8 bases from V and 7 bases from J, with 23 bases between. The V gene's germline CDR1 is SEHNR and CDR2 FQNEAQ (reference sequence). About this clonotype itself: Its antigen is undetermined.

Broader study findings: There was a possibility that FACS-sorted repertoires contained abundant clonotypes contaminating from the bulk population.

As TCR cDNA was made by 5'RACE template switching, a universal primer site and UMIs were added. TCRdb called the 5' RACE reads again in MiXCR, with one record for every CDR3 protein. Of under 700,000 distinct CDR3 sequences in the sample, less than 20% were seen once. The material was PBMCs, obtained about 5 days after the first yellow fever vaccination. The rearrangement uses TRBV7-9 and TRBJ1-2; D uncertain. The sequence was collected from a man in his late teens or twenties who received the YFV17D yellow fever vaccine. The CDR3 spells CASGFSDFREGGYTF. The DNA of the CDR3 is TGTGCCAGCGGATTCTCGGACTTCCGAGAGGGTGGCTACACCTTC.